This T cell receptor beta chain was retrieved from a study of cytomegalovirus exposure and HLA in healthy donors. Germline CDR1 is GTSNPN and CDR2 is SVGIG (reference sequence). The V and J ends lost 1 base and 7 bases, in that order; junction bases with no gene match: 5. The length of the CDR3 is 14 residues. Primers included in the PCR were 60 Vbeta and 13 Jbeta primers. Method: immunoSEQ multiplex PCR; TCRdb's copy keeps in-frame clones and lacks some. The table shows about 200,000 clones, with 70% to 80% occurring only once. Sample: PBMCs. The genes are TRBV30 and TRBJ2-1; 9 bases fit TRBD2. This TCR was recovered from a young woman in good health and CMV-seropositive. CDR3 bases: TGTGCCTGGAGTGATTTAGCGGGAGTAAATGAGCAGTTCTTC. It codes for CAWSDLAGVNEQFF.